Included here is one T cell receptor (beta chain) sequence, with context. Its cognate antigen has yet to be identified. Per-nucleotide qualities are absent, and no much larger clonotype sits a single base away. The immunoSEQ hsTCRB v3.0 assay was used at survey level resolution to sequence the TRB variable region. The targeted TRB sequencing depth was roughly 40,000-55,000 T-cell genomes per sample. TRB libraries were pooled and sequenced on an Illumina MiSeq using a v3 150-cycle kit. Per the authors' processing: Repertoire analysis was performed in R inside a reproducible Nextflow workflow that covered QC, data transformation and analysis. LymphoSeq2, an R package for exploring AIRR-Seq data, was used to implement the custom analyses. A few samples yielding fewer than 5000 total TRB sequences were excluded, leaving about 190 analyzed HIV repertoires. Among the roughly 190 retained HIV repertoires, 55 to 60 were collected before ART initiation and fewer than 150 were collected after ART initiation. Repertoires were downsampled to 5000 TRB nucleotide sequences, with summary statistics averaged over 100 downsampling iterations. Only TRB sequences with CDR3 regions of at least seven amino acids were retained for analysis. Two measures captured diversity: a Shannon entropy-derived clonality score and the Gini coefficient. In the repertoire networks, any two of the top 5000 CDR3 amino acid sequences were linked whenever the two sequences differed by an edit distance of one. GLIPH2 predicted antigen specificity groups and MHC restriction for TRB CDR3 amino acid sequences. Known CMV, EBV, HIV or tissue antigen associations were flagged by matching CDR3 amino acid sequences against VDJdb and McPAS-TCR. Pre-ART, post-ART and control groups were compared with Wilcoxon signed-rank tests and Holm-Bonferroni correction. This immuneACCESS table, as held by TCRdb, lists in-frame sequences with V and J called but not all clones. Of the missing ones, under half trace to an unresolved V gene in checked studies; the others have no known cause. The V and J calls and the clone size are those of that table, but D and trimming were determined from the DNA. This sample has more than 20,000 clones in its table, and around four fifths of those were observed once. The ten largest account for 3.9% of the sample.

The record originates from a study of long-term antiretroviral therapy in people with HIV (dated by TCRdb to 2021 to 2024). At the level of the whole study: The earliest samples were collected about a decade before the 2015 WHO recommendation for immediate ART, when ART was typically delayed until CD4 counts fell. A retrospective serial study tested whether changes in peripheral blood TRB repertoire composition and diversity were associated with ART initiation and durable HIV suppression. A total of 150 to 200 cryopreserved PBMC samples came from around 30 adults with confirmed HIV infection and were collected serially over a mean of roughly 6 years (range 1-12). Among the 30 to 35 participants with HIV, roughly eleven were female. No cross-contamination during QIAcube processing was shown when test extractions of a monoclonal T-cell line were performed alongside 33 polyclonal samples. Findings and caveats that apply to the study as a whole: Expanded TRB clones identified before ART initiation dominated the repertoire across all time points, though the dominance fluctuated and decreased in many PLHIV after ART. Unsorted PBMC were profiled instead of sorted CD4+ and CD8+ T cells because pre-ART samples had limited cell numbers. Since PBMC availability was limited, sequencing covered only the TCR beta chain, with no alpha chain pairing. HIV repertoires had narrower CDR3 length ranges than controls, and the network structure suggested an antigen-experienced repertoire that shifted only slightly toward naive after ART. Starting ART was linked to a significant rise in TRB diversity, yet even after long-term ART the diversity remained significantly lower than in transplant donor controls. Inferences about post-ART repertoire changes are limited because no data were available on ART adherence, viral resistance or therapy changes. The samples were dated from about 2004 to 2017, and the ART regimens that were used may be less effective than current ART regimens.

Inclusive of the bounding cysteine and phenylalanine, the CDR3 is 15 residues long. Only CDR3 DNA remains: 45 bases, in frame from the first base. CDR1 and CDR2, per the germline V gene (reference sequence), are LNHDA and SQIVND. The V end loses 7 bases and the J end loses 6 bases, and a stretch of 22 bases separates them. To be included, a participant needed at least one PBMC sample from before ART initiation plus at least two post-ART samples. Every participant with HIV received treatment in the United States of America. Before DNA extraction, cryopreserved samples of about 0.95-10 million PBMC were thawed and then washed. At the time of the earliest PBMC sample, participants with HIV were aged between about 20 and 60 years. PBMC samples from each participant spanned 1-4 timepoints before ART initiation and 2-8 timepoints after ART initiation, with a median of 7 samples. For every participant, serial HIV viral load, CD4+ T-cell count, ART history and demographic data were obtained. Genomic DNA was extracted from unsorted PBMC with a Qiagen kit on a QIAcube, processed in batches of 12 samples.

The chain links TRBV19 with TRBJ2-7, and TRBD2 may be the D gene, going by 6 matching bases. The sample consisted of unsorted PBMCs, taken roughly 4 years after starting antiretroviral therapy. The receptor was derived from a man between 18 and 35 years old with HIV. The bases read TGTGCCAGTAAAGGAGAAGGCAGGGAGGCCCTCGAGCAGTACTTC. Its protein product is CASKGEGREALEQYF.